This T cell receptor beta chain was captured by sequencing in a study of cytomegalovirus exposure and HLA in healthy donors. The PCR employed 60 Vbeta primers together with 13 Jbeta primers. Assay used: immunoSEQ multiplex PCR; TCRdb lists only in-frame clones, some missing. This listing includes under 75,000 clones. Notes on the study in general: Analyzed later, most CMV-associated TCR beta chains appeared HLA-restricted. Researchers had no immune exposure information except CMV serostatus available. A later analysis found TCR association rates differed by HLA locus, highest for DRB1 and lowest for HLA-C.

CDR1 and CDR2 from the germline V gene are LNHDA and SQIVND (reference sequence). The V and J ends lost 0 bases and 2 bases respectively, with 11 bases between them. The CDR3 is 16 residues long. In the case of this clone: Its antigen is as yet unknown.

The receptor's source is a female donor in good health and CMV-seropositive. Sequenced: PBMCs. This rearrangement joins TRBV19 to TRBJ2-1; possible D gene TRBD1, 6 bases. CDR3 residues: CASSIDGGYPYNEQFF. CDR3 DNA: TGTGCCAGTAGTATAGATGGGGGCTATCCCTACAATGAGCAGTTCTTC.